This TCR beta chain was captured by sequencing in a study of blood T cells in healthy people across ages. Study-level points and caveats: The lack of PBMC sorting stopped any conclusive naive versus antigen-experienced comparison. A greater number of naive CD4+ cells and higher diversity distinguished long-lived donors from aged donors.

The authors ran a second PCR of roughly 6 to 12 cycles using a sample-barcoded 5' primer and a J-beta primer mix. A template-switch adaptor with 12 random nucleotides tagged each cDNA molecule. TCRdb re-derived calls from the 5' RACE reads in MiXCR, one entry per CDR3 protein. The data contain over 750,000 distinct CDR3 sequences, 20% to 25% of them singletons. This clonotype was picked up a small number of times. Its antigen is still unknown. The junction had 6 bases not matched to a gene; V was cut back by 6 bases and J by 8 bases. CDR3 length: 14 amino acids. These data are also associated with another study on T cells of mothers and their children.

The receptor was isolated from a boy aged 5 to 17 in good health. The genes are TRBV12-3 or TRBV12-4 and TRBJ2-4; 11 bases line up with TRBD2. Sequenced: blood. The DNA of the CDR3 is TGTGCCAGCAGGGATAGCGGGAGGGGTGACATTCAGTACTTC. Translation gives CASRDSGRGDIQYF.